A selection of T cell receptor beta chains follows, all from one sample in a study of T cell responses to AZD1222 COVID-19 vaccine. Clones were read by immunoSEQ multiplex PCR, and TCRdb kept only the in-frame ones, dropping some. This sample has 90,000 to 150,000 clones, with approximately 90% found just once. Sequencing was performed on peripheral blood, taken on day 0 of AZD1222 vaccination. The receptors derive from an adult in good health. Each CDR3 is given with its conserved first and last residue. D genes are given only for firm matches. Clone size is shown for a subset of rows, as once, few, many or a class of expanded clone.

J gene: TRBJ1-1; V gene: TRBV7-2; clone size: NA; D gene: NA; CDR3 protein: CASSIPPNTEAFF; CDR3 DNA: TGTGCCAGCAGCATTCCGCCGAACACTGAAGCTTTCTTT
J gene: TRBJ2-3; V gene: TRBV7-9; clone size: once; D gene: TRBD2; CDR3 protein: CASSRATSGFTDTQYF; CDR3 DNA: TGTGCCAGCAGCAGAGCGACTAGCGGGTTCACAGATACGCAGTATTTT
J gene: TRBJ2-7; V gene: TRBV6-5; clone size: NA; D gene: NA; CDR3 protein: CASSRVTYEQYF; CDR3 DNA: TGTGCCAGCAGCAGGGTTACCTACGAGCAGTACTTC
J gene: TRBJ2-7; V gene: TRBV20-1; clone size: NA; D gene: TRBD1; CDR3 protein: CSATRQGEQYF; CDR3 DNA: TGCAGTGCTACGAGACAGGGGGAGCAGTACTTC
J gene: TRBJ2-2; V gene: TRBV5-1; clone size: NA; D gene: NA; CDR3 protein: CASSMGHQNTGELFF; CDR3 DNA: TGCGCCAGCAGCATGGGACACCAGAACACCGGGGAGCTGTTTTTT
J gene: TRBJ1-2; V gene: TRBV7-2; clone size: NA; D gene: TRBD1; CDR3 protein: CASSSTGGYGYTF; CDR3 DNA: TGTGCCAGCAGCTCAACAGGGGGCTATGGCTACACCTTC
J gene: TRBJ2-7; V gene: TRBV6-2/TRBV6-3; clone size: NA; D gene: TRBD2; CDR3 protein: CASSRSGGAYEQYF; CDR3 DNA: TGTGCCAGCAGTCGTAGCGGGGGGGCCTACGAGCAGTACTTC
J gene: TRBJ1-6; V gene: TRBV5-1; clone size: NA; D gene: NA; CDR3 protein: CASSRTTAGVNNSPLHF; CDR3 DNA: TGCGCCAGCAGCCGGACGACGGCCGGTGTTAATAATTCACCCCTCCACTTT
J gene: TRBJ2-6; V gene: TRBV7-6; clone size: NA; D gene: NA; CDR3 protein: CASSSFSGSSGANVLTF; CDR3 DNA: TGTGCCAGCAGCTCATTTTCAGGGAGCTCTGGGGCCAACGTCCTGACTTTC
J gene: TRBJ1-5; V gene: TRBV7-9; clone size: NA; D gene: NA; CDR3 protein: CASSWGNQPQHF; CDR3 DNA: TGTGCCAGCAGCTGGGGCAATCAGCCCCAGCATTTT
J gene: TRBJ1-5; V gene: TRBV5-8; clone size: NA; D gene: TRBD1; CDR3 protein: CASTQDRDQPQHF; CDR3 DNA: TGTGCCAGCACCCAGGACAGGGATCAGCCCCAGCATTTT
J gene: TRBJ1-2; V gene: TRBV18; clone size: NA; D gene: NA; CDR3 protein: CASSPGVEFYGYTF; CDR3 DNA: TGTGCCAGCTCACCAGGGGTGGAGTTCTATGGCTACACCTTC
J gene: TRBJ2-3; V gene: TRBV19; clone size: NA; D gene: TRBD2; CDR3 protein: CTSSIALAGGLDTQYF; CDR3 DNA: TGTACCAGTAGTATAGCCCTAGCGGGGGGATTGGATACGCAGTATTTT
J gene: TRBJ1-5; V gene: TRBV20-1; clone size: NA; D gene: TRBD1; CDR3 protein: CSASLPGGHQPQHF; CDR3 DNA: TGCAGTGCTAGTTTGCCAGGGGGACATCAGCCCCAGCATTTT
J gene: TRBJ1-5; V gene: TRBV9; clone size: once; D gene: TRBD1; CDR3 protein: CASSAQGGQPQHF; CDR3 DNA: TGTGCCAGCAGCGCGCAGGGGGGTCAGCCCCAGCATTTT
J gene: TRBJ2-1; V gene: TRBV5-1; clone size: NA; D gene: TRBD1; CDR3 protein: CASSWGQGVDEQFF; CDR3 DNA: TGCGCCAGCAGCTGGGGACAGGGGGTGGATGAGCAGTTCTTC
J gene: TRBJ1-6; V gene: TRBV20-1; clone size: NA; D gene: TRBD1; CDR3 protein: CSASDSTGGFTPLHF; CDR3 DNA: TGCAGTGCTAGTGACTCTACAGGGGGTTTCACACCCCTCCACTTT
J gene: TRBJ1-5; V gene: TRBV6-1; clone size: once; D gene: NA; CDR3 protein: CASSDGQGNVQPQHF; CDR3 DNA: TGTGCCAGCAGTGACGGGCAGGGGAATGTGCAGCCCCAGCATTTT
J gene: TRBJ2-3; V gene: TRBV3-1/TRBV3-2; clone size: NA; D gene: TRBD2; CDR3 protein: CASSPDSGVRTDTQYF; CDR3 DNA: TGTGCCAGCAGCCCCGATAGCGGGGTTAGGACAGATACGCAGTATTTT
J gene: TRBJ1-4; V gene: TRBV15; clone size: few; D gene: NA; CDR3 protein: CATSRDPGLFNEKLFF; CDR3 DNA: TGTGCCACCAGCAGAGATCCGGGGCTTTTTAATGAAAAACTGTTTTTT
J gene: TRBJ1-4; V gene: TRBV6-5; clone size: NA; D gene: TRBD1; CDR3 protein: CASRTGVYEKLFF; CDR3 DNA: TGTGCCAGCAGGACAGGGGTTTATGAAAAACTGTTTTTT
J gene: TRBJ1-1; V gene: TRBV6-5; clone size: NA; D gene: NA; CDR3 protein: CASSSTRQAEAFF; CDR3 DNA: TGTGCCAGCAGTTCCACCCGTCAGGCTGAAGCTTTCTTT
J gene: TRBJ2-3; V gene: TRBV2; clone size: NA; D gene: NA; CDR3 protein: CASSRDTSTDTQYF; CDR3 DNA: TGTGCCAGCAGTAGGGACACAAGCACAGATACGCAGTATTTT
J gene: TRBJ2-5; V gene: TRBV6-6; clone size: NA; D gene: TRBD2; CDR3 protein: CASSYSSGGALETQYF; CDR3 DNA: TGTGCCAGCAGTTACTCTAGCGGGGGGGCCTTAGAGACCCAGTACTTC
J gene: TRBJ2-7; V gene: TRBV4-3; clone size: NA; D gene: NA; CDR3 protein: CASSQDLSSATSYEQYF; CDR3 DNA: TGCGCCAGCAGCCAAGATTTAAGCAGCGCCACCTCCTACGAGCAGTACTTC
J gene: TRBJ1-6; V gene: TRBV15; clone size: NA; D gene: NA; CDR3 protein: CATSRGDSPLHF; CDR3 DNA: TGTGCCACCAGCAGGGGGGACTCACCCCTCCACTTT
J gene: TRBJ1-5; V gene: TRBV15; clone size: NA; D gene: NA; CDR3 protein: CATSRATGYNQPQHF; CDR3 DNA: TGTGCCACCAGCAGGGCTACAGGTTACAATCAGCCCCAGCATTTT
J gene: TRBJ1-5; V gene: TRBV2; clone size: few; D gene: TRBD1; CDR3 protein: CASSPGQGHQPQHF; CDR3 DNA: TGTGCCAGCAGTCCGGGACAGGGGCATCAGCCCCAGCATTTT
J gene: TRBJ1-1; V gene: TRBV6-1; clone size: NA; D gene: NA; CDR3 protein: CASSEDGGFAAFF; CDR3 DNA: TGTGCCAGCAGTGAAGACGGGGGGTTTGCAGCTTTCTTT
J gene: TRBJ1-5; V gene: TRBV5-6; clone size: NA; D gene: NA; CDR3 protein: CASSSGLSNQPQHF; CDR3 DNA: TGTGCCAGCAGCTCAGGACTGTCGAATCAGCCCCAGCATTTT
J gene: TRBJ2-5; V gene: TRBV5-4; clone size: NA; D gene: NA; CDR3 protein: CASSLALRGSKETQYF; CDR3 DNA: TGTGCCAGCAGCTTGGCGCTGCGAGGGTCAAAAGAGACCCAGTACTTC
J gene: TRBJ1-6; V gene: TRBV2; clone size: NA; D gene: TRBD1; CDR3 protein: CASSKTGGYNSPLHF; CDR3 DNA: TGTGCCAGCAGCAAAACAGGGGGGTATAATTCACCCCTCCACTTT
J gene: TRBJ1-2; V gene: TRBV6-1; clone size: NA; D gene: TRBD1; CDR3 protein: CASSETGENYGYTF; CDR3 DNA: TGTGCCAGCAGTGAAACAGGGGAGAACTATGGCTACACCTTC
J gene: TRBJ1-1; V gene: TRBV12-5; clone size: NA; D gene: NA; CDR3 protein: CASGLDPGQEAFF; CDR3 DNA: TGTGCTAGTGGTTTGGACCCGGGTCAGGAAGCTTTCTTT
J gene: TRBJ1-2; V gene: TRBV7-2; clone size: once; D gene: NA; CDR3 protein: CASSQRVGQSYGYTF; CDR3 DNA: TGTGCCAGCAGCCAGAGGGTAGGGCAAAGCTATGGCTACACCTTC
J gene: TRBJ2-5; V gene: TRBV11-2; clone size: NA; D gene: NA; CDR3 protein: CASSRWEGALVETQYF; CDR3 DNA: TGTGCCAGCAGCCGTTGGGAGGGGGCGTTAGTAGAGACCCAGTACTTC
J gene: TRBJ1-5; V gene: TRBV10-1; clone size: NA; D gene: NA; CDR3 protein: CASTTGTSYQPQHF; CDR3 DNA: TGCGCCAGTACGACCGGGACAAGCTATCAGCCCCAGCATTTT
J gene: TRBJ2-1; V gene: TRBV6-2/TRBV6-3; clone size: NA; D gene: NA; CDR3 protein: CASSYLREQFF; CDR3 DNA: TGTGCCAGCAGTTACTTAAGGGAGCAGTTCTTC
J gene: TRBJ2-3; V gene: TRBV5-4; clone size: NA; D gene: TRBD2; CDR3 protein: CASSIRTGTSGVGDTQYF; CDR3 DNA: TGTGCCAGCAGCATTCGTACCGGGACTAGCGGGGTTGGTGATACGCAGTATTTT
J gene: TRBJ1-4; V gene: TRBV6-6; clone size: once; D gene: TRBD1; CDR3 protein: CASSATGQGREKLFF; CDR3 DNA: TGTGCCAGCAGCGCGACGGGACAGGGTCGAGAAAAACTGTTTTTT
J gene: TRBJ1-5; V gene: TRBV4-3; clone size: NA; D gene: NA; CDR3 protein: CASSQAHWGNQPQHF; CDR3 DNA: TGCGCCAGCAGCCAGGCCCATTGGGGCAATCAGCCCCAGCATTTT
J gene: TRBJ1-5; V gene: TRBV21-1; clone size: few; D gene: NA; CDR3 protein: CASLKGEGFYNQPQHF; CDR3 DNA: TGTGCCAGCCTCAAAGGGGAAGGGTTTTACAATCAGCCCCAGCATTTT
J gene: TRBJ2-2; V gene: TRBV24-1; clone size: once; D gene: TRBD1; CDR3 protein: CATSGGGQGGRTGELFF; CDR3 DNA: TGTGCCACCAGTGGCGGAGGACAGGGGGGTCGGACCGGGGAGCTGTTTTTT
J gene: TRBJ2-7; V gene: TRBV12-3/TRBV12-4; clone size: NA; D gene: NA; CDR3 protein: CASTSSPDRQYF; CDR3 DNA: TGTGCCAGCACCTCTTCCCCTGACCGGCAGTACTTC